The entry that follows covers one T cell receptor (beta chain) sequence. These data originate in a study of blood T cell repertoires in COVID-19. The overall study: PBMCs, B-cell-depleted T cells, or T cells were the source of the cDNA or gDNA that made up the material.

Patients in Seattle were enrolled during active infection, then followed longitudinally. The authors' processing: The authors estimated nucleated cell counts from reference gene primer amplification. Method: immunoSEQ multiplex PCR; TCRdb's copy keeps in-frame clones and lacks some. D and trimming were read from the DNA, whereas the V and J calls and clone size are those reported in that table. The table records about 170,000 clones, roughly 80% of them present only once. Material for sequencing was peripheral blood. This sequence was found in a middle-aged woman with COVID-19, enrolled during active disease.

Written as DNA, the CDR3 is TGTGCCAGCAGCTTAGTCCCCTTAGCGGGGGGGTACAATGAGCAGTTCTTC. Its protein product is CASSLVPLAGGYNEQFF. V and J are TRBV13 and TRBJ2-1; 11 positions match TRBD2. The CDR3 totals 17 residues. V trimming: 1 base; J trimming: 4 bases; junction bases outside the gene matches: 6. CDR1 and CDR2 (germline): PRHDT, FYEKMQ (reference sequence).